Below, 29 T cell receptor beta chains from the same sample are listed, as sequenced in a study of blood T cell repertoires in COVID-19. Here immunoSEQ multiplex PCR was the method, and the copy in TCRdb shows in-frame clones only, minus some. The data show about 69,000 clones, about 91% seen once. Input material: peripheral blood. The source is a woman between 45 and 60 years old with active COVID-19.

The CDR3 nucleotides read TGTGCCAGCAGTTCCGGGGGGGGCGGGAGAAGCGAGCAGTACTTC. It specifies CASSSGGGGRSEQYF. The chain employs TRBV28 and TRBJ2-7; 8 positions agree with TRBD2. The CDR3 is 15 residues long. Germline V gene sequence: CDR1 MDHEN, CDR2 SYDVKM. V lost 4 bases and J lost 6; bases outside the gene matches: 11.

This chain links TRBV27 with TRBJ2-7, with 7 bases lining up with TRBD1. Germline V CDR1 and CDR2: MNHEY, SMNVEV (reference sequence). With V trimmed by 6 bases and J by 2 bases, 4 bases remained unmatched. This CDR3 contains 13 residues. The CDR3 region is CASSFGTAYEQYF. As DNA, the CDR3 is TGTGCCAGCAGCTTCGGGACAGCCTACGAGCAGTACTTC.

The V gene is TRBV10-1, the J gene TRBJ1-1; D unclear. From germline, CDR1 is WNHNN and CDR2 SYGVQD (reference sequence). This CDR3 region has 13 residues. Trimming stripped 4 bases from V and 4 bases from J, with 10 bases between. CDR3 region: CASSGSRGTEAFF. The CDR3 nucleotides are TGCGCCAGCAGTGGAAGTCGGGGCACTGAAGCTTTCTTT.

V is TRBV9 and J is TRBJ2-3; 8 bases fit TRBD2. This CDR3 has 15 residues. Germline V lookup: CDR1 SGDLS, CDR2 YYNGEE. Trimming cost V 4 bases and J 11 bases; bases outside gene matches: 15. Here the CDR3 DNA reads TGTGCCAGCAGCTCGCTTGTGGCGGGAGGCGATCGGCAGTATTTT. Translation gives CASSSLVAGGDRQYF.

This clone was detected only once. This rearrangement joins TRBV7-3 to TRBJ2-5, with 8 bases fitting TRBD1. The germline V gene encodes CDR1 SGHTA and CDR2 FQGTGA. The junction had 5 bases not matched to a gene; V was cut back by 6 bases and J by 5 bases. The length of the CDR3 is 13 residues. CDR3 loop: CASSQDRAETQYF. Here the CDR3 DNA reads TGTGCCAGCAGTCAGGACAGGGCCGAGACCCAGTACTTC.

This clone came up a few times. The chain combines TRBV6-5 with TRBJ1-1; perhaps TRBD1 as D (5 bases). The CDR3 loop spans 14 amino acids. Trimming stripped 5 bases from V and 5 bases from J, with 15 bases between. Germline CDR1 reads MNHEY; CDR2 reads SVGAGI. This CDR3 is CASSLRAGGTEAFF. The CDR3 bases are TGTGCCAGCAGTCTCCGCGCGGGGGGAACTGAAGCTTTCTTT.

CDR3 in amino acids: CASSLAALSGAIYF. The DNA for the CDR3 is TGTGCCAGCAGCTTAGCGGCCCTTTCGGGGGCCATATATTTT. The chain joins TRBV7-8 to TRBJ1-3; possibly TRBD1 for D (5 bases). This CDR3 has 14 residues. V was trimmed by 0 bases and J by 11 bases, leaving 14 bases between them. Germline CDR1 SGHVS, CDR2 FQNEAQ.

This rearrangement joins TRBV18 to TRBJ1-6; 8 bases align to TRBD1. The CDR3 spans 15 residues. With 6 bases clipped from V and 9 bases from J, the junction kept 10 bases outside the gene matches. Germline CDR1 KGHSH, CDR2 LQKENI. The CDR3 sequence: CASSQNRGSVSPLHF. For the CDR3, the DNA is TGTGCCAGCTCGCAAAACAGGGGGTCGGTTTCACCCCTCCACTTT.

This clone was counted only a few times. The V and J genes are TRBV6-6 and TRBJ1-3, with D uncertain. The CDR3 has 14 amino acids. CDR1 is MNHNY, CDR2 SVGAGI, per germline (reference sequence). Trimming left V 3 bases short and J 0 bases short, with 6 bases between. The CDR3 loop reads CASSYEGSGNTIYF. CDR3 DNA sequence: TGTGCCAGCAGTTATGAGGGCTCTGGAAACACCATATATTTT.

The chain joins TRBV5-1 to TRBJ2-3; 8 positions agree with TRBD2. The length of the CDR3 is 18 residues. In germline, CDR1 is SGHRS, CDR2 YFSETQ. V trimming: 4 bases; J trimming: 3 bases; junction bases outside the gene matches: 16. The CDR3 nucleotides read TGCGCCAGCAGCAGGGGAGGCAATAGCGGGATAAAAACAGATACGCAGTATTTT. The encoded protein is CASSRGGNSGIKTDTQYF.

The chain links TRBV5-4 to TRBJ1-1; TRBD1 might be the D (5 bases). The CDR3 has 15 residues. In germline, CDR1 is SGHNT, CDR2 YYREEE (reference sequence). Trimming removed 4 bases from V and 1 base from J, with 14 bases in between. The CDR3 nucleotides are TGTGCCAGCAGCACAGAGCGGGGGGGGAACACTGAAGCTTTCTTT. This sequence encodes CASSTERGGNTEAFF.

This clone was observed a single time. This chain joins TRBV30 and TRBJ2-7; 7 bases line up with TRBD2. This CDR3 has 15 amino acids. Germline V gene lookup returns CDR1 GTSNPN and CDR2 SVGIG (reference sequence). The J segment lost 5 bases and the V segment lost 1 base, leaving 11 bases of the junction unmatched. The DNA of the CDR3 is TGTGCCTGGAGTGGTCGGGCGGGAGTTTCCCACGAGCAGTACTTC. Amino acids: CAWSGRAGVSHEQYF.

The chain combines TRBV27 with TRBJ2-1, with D unresolved. The germline gives CDR1 MNHEY, CDR2 SMNVEV (reference sequence). The CDR3 totals 13 residues. V shed 5 bases and J shed 10 bases, with 15 bases lying between them. CDR3 bases: TGTGCCAGCAGTCCCCCCCCTTGGCGGGAGCAGTTCTTC. Its protein is CASSPPPWREQFF.

The chain carries TRBV2 and TRBJ1-5; D gene ambiguous. V was clipped by 0 bases and J by 3 bases, with 6 bases between them. Germline loops: CDR1 SNHLY, CDR2 FYNNEI. CDR3 length equals 14 residues. The CDR3 bases are TGTGCCAGCAGTGAAGCGCGGCTCAATCAGCCCCAGCATTTT. Protein product: CASSEARLNQPQHF.

The chain links TRBV2 to TRBJ2-1; no reliable D call. Trimming removed 5 bases from V and 2 bases from J, with 13 bases in between. Germline values: CDR1 SNHLY, CDR2 FYNNEI. CDR3 length equals 15 residues. CDR3 protein: CASSSTGFTYNEQFF. CDR3 DNA: TGTGCCAGCAGTTCGACTGGATTCACCTACAATGAGCAGTTCTTC.

This chain connects TRBV7-2 to TRBJ2-1; 13 positions match TRBD2. V lost 5 bases and J lost 7; bases outside the gene matches: 5. The germline CDR1 and CDR2 sequences are SGHTA and FQGNSA. The CDR3 has 15 amino acids. The CDR3 region has the DNA TGTGCCAGCAGCAACCCGGGACTAGCGGGGAATGAGCAGTTCTTC. This gives the protein CASSNPGLAGNEQFF.

The chain employs TRBV5-5 and TRBJ2-5, with D possibly TRBD1 on 6 matching bases. Germline CDR1 SGHKS, CDR2 YYEKEE (reference sequence). The length of the CDR3 is 15 residues. V lost 1 base and J 2 bases, leaving 12 bases between the germline ends. CDR3 sequence (DNA): TGTGCCAGCAGCTTGACCGGGACATTTCAAGAGACCCAGTACTTC. As protein: CASSLTGTFQETQYF.

The genes are TRBV6-5 and TRBJ1-2; the D gene is possibly TRBD1 (5 bases). Germline V gives CDR1 MNHEY, CDR2 SVGAGI. Trimming cost V 7 bases and J 2 bases, with 11 bases left between them. This CDR3 region has 13 residues. The CDR3 sequence: CASKMGRNYGYTF. The CDR3 region has the DNA TGTGCCAGCAAAATGGGGCGCAACTATGGCTACACCTTC.

The chain has TRBV7-9 and TRBJ1-5; D possibly corresponds to TRBD1 (6 bases). Germline V gene sequence: CDR1 SEHNR, CDR2 FQNEAQ (reference sequence). V was clipped by 4 bases and J by 4 bases, with 14 bases between them. The CDR3 loop spans 15 amino acids. This CDR3 reads CASSSDRAANQPQHF. The CDR3 DNA is TGTGCCAGCAGCTCGGACAGAGCAGCAAATCAGCCCCAGCATTTT.

This chain connects TRBV5-1 to TRBJ2-2; TRBD1 agrees at 7 bases. This CDR3 contains 15 residues. J gave up 3 bases and V 4 bases, and 6 bases lay outside the gene matches. Germline CDR1 is SGHRS and CDR2 is YFSETQ. The CDR3 nucleotides read TGCGCCAGCAGCAAGGGGGCGCAGGACACCGGGGAGCTGTTTTTT. It is translated as CASSKGAQDTGELFF.

The genes are TRBV30 and TRBJ2-5; tentative D call: TRBD2 (5 bases). Trimming pared 2 bases from V and 2 bases from J, leaving 12 bases between. CDR3 length: 14 amino acids. CDR1 is GTSNPN and CDR2 is SVGIG in the germline V gene (reference sequence). CDR3 nucleotide sequence: TGTGCCTGGAGTTCCCCGGGCGGGCAAGAGACCCAGTACTTC. It yields the protein CAWSSPGGQETQYF.

This clone was seen a few times. The V gene is TRBV30, the J gene TRBJ1-1, with a weak D call TRBD1 (5 bases). V lost 1 base to trimming and J lost 6 bases, with 15 bases between them. CDR1 is GTSNPN and CDR2 is SVGIG in the germline V gene (reference sequence). The CDR3 has 14 residues. For the CDR3, the DNA is TGTGCCTGGAGTGGGGGGGACTTCCAAGCTGAAGCTTTCTTT. Residues: CAWSGGDFQAEAFF.

This chain connects TRBV2 to TRBJ2-3, with a possible D match to TRBD2 (7 bases). Germline CDR1 SNHLY, CDR2 FYNNEI. V shed 6 bases and J shed 0 bases, with 19 bases lying between them. The CDR3 is made up of 17 amino acids. The CDR3: CASSQGGTIFSTDTQYF. CDR3 sequence (DNA): TGTGCCAGCAGCCAAGGGGGGACTATATTTAGCACAGATACGCAGTATTTT. Combining the CDR3 with reference TRBV2 and TRBJ2-3 gives the whole variable domain EPEVTQTPSHQVTQMGQEVILRCVPISNHLYFYWYRQILGQKVEFLVSFYNNEISEKSEIFDDQFSVERPDGSNFTLKIRSTKLEDSAMYFCASSQGGTIFSTDTQYFGPGTRLTVL.

V usage is TRBV11-3 and J usage is TRBJ2-5; TRBD2 agrees at 7 bases. The CDR3 extends over 15 amino acids. V shed 1 base, J shed 2 bases, and the junction held 4 bases outside the gene matches. Germline CDR1 reads SGHNT; CDR2 reads YENEEA. CDR3 in amino acids: CASSLGTREQETQYF. The CDR3 bases are TGTGCCAGCAGCTTAGGGACTAGGGAACAAGAGACCCAGTACTTC.

The chain combines TRBV28 with TRBJ2-7; a weak D match, TRBD1 (5 bases). From germline, CDR1 is MDHEN and CDR2 SYDVKM. The V end lost 5 bases, the J end lost 2 bases, and 10 bases lay between the germline ends. CDR3 size: 13 residues. The CDR3 DNA is TGTGCCAGCAGTGAGTCAGGGCCCTACGAGCAGTACTTC. Its translation is CASSESGPYEQYF.

This chain joins TRBV7-3 and TRBJ2-2; 7 positions agree with TRBD2. Germline V gene lookup returns CDR1 SGHTA and CDR2 FQGTGA. The CDR3 is made up of 15 amino acids. V trimming: 6 bases; J trimming: 0 bases; junction bases outside the gene matches: 4. The DNA of the CDR3 is TGTGCCAGCAGGACCGGGACTACGAACACCGGGGAGCTGTTTTTT. It encodes CASRTGTTNTGELFF.

In this sample, this clone turned up once. The J gene is TRBJ1-2, the V gene TRBV7-9; 10 bases match TRBD1. The CDR3 extends over 14 amino acids. V lost 6 bases to trimming and J lost 3 bases; unmatched junction nucleotides: 4. Per germline, CDR1 SEHNR and CDR2 FQNEAQ (reference sequence). The CDR3 sequence: CASRGTGADYGYTF. The CDR3 DNA reads as TGTGCCAGCAGAGGGACAGGGGCGGACTATGGCTACACCTTC. The full variable domain, with the rest looked up from reference TRBV7-9 and TRBJ1-2, is DTGVSQNPRHKITKRGQNVTFRCDPISEHNRLYWYRQTLGQGPEFLTYFQNEAQLEKSRLLSDRFSAERPKGSFSTLEIQRTEQGDSAMYLCASRGTGADYGYTFGSGTRLTVV.

This clone was detected only a few times. This chain connects TRBV7-2 to TRBJ1-1; tentative D call: TRBD1 (6 bases). Germline lookup yields CDR1 SGHTA and CDR2 FQGNSA. The V end lost 8 bases, the J end lost 5 bases, and 18 bases lay between the germline ends. The CDR3 is made up of 14 amino acids. The chain's CDR3 is CASLRTGKETEAFF. CDR3 DNA: TGTGCCAGCTTACGAACAGGGAAGGAAACTGAAGCTTTCTTT.

Only a few counts were recorded for this clone. The chain has TRBV6-5 and TRBJ1-6, with TRBD1 matching 9 bases. Germline CDR1 is MNHEY and CDR2 is SVGAGI. The CDR3 runs to 15 residues. V trimming: 6 bases; J trimming: 7 bases; junction bases outside the gene matches: 7. CDR3 sequence reads: CASSPGTGINSPLHF. The DNA for the CDR3 is TGTGCCAGCAGCCCCGGGACAGGGATCAATTCACCCCTCCACTTT.